This T cell receptor beta chain emerged from a study of OX40 agonist ivuxolimab in advanced cancers. The junction had 14 bases not matched to a gene; V was cut back by 5 bases and J by 1 base. Germline lookup yields CDR1 SEHNR and CDR2 FQNEAQ (reference sequence). This CDR3 has 19 amino acids. Data came from immunoSEQ multiplex PCR; TCRdb stores just in-frame clones and leaves some out. The repertoire holds about 79,000 clones, approximately 85% seen once, with 3% to 4.5% in the top ten. A word on this clone: The antigen is unknown.

Study conclusions and caveats: At 0.1 to 3.0 mg/kg, CD4+ and CD8+ blood T cells expanded clonally by week 6.

Source: CD4+ or CD8+ T cells sorted from blood, taken in a trial of the OX40 agonist ivuxolimab. The clonotype was recovered from an adult with an advanced solid tumor such as melanoma, head and neck, liver or kidney cancer. The chain has TRBV7-9 and TRBJ1-3; 10 bases fit TRBD1. In DNA form, the CDR3 reads TGTGCCAGCAGCCGACGGAGGACAGGGGGTTACCGATCTGGAAACACCATATATTTT. It yields the protein CASSRRRTGGYRSGNTIYF.